These 27 T cell receptor beta chains originate from one sample sequenced in a study of OX40 agonist ivuxolimab in advanced cancers. This table comes from immunoSEQ multiplex PCR, and its TCRdb copy is limited to in-frame clones, with some not included. The table includes roughly 53,000 clones, roughly 90% detected once. The specimen was CD4+ or CD8+ T cells sorted from blood, collected in a trial of the OX40 agonist ivuxolimab. The receptors stem from an adult with an advanced solid tumor such as melanoma, head and neck, liver or kidney cancer.

Only one count was recorded for this clone. The chain carries TRBV2 and TRBJ2-1, with 10 bases that match TRBD2. The CDR3 contains 17 residues. The V segment lost 6 bases and the J segment 3 bases; nucleotides outside the gene matches: 11. Germline V CDR1 and CDR2: SNHLY, FYNNEI. The CDR3 region is CASSPLGTSGIYNEQFF. The CDR3 DNA reads TGTGCCAGCAGCCCGCTCGGAACTAGCGGGATCTACAATGAGCAGTTCTTC.

The chain links TRBV7-2 to TRBJ2-3, with D tentatively TRBD2 (5 bases). V lost 5 bases, J lost 6 bases, and 18 bases lay in between. The CDR3 runs 15 residues. Looked up from germline, CDR1 is SGHTA and CDR2 is FQGNSA. CDR3 DNA sequence: TGTGCCAGCAGCCCGCGGGTCTCCGGTTCGGATACGCAGTATTTT. Translated, it gives CASSPRVSGSDTQYF. The full variable domain, with the rest looked up from reference TRBV7-2 and TRBJ2-3, is GAGVSQSPSNKVTEKGKDVELRCDPISGHTALYWYRQSLGQGLEFLIYFQGNSAPDKSGLPSDRFSAERTGGSVSTLTIQRTQQEDSAVYLCASSPRVSGSDTQYFGPGTRLTVL.

This sequence joins TRBV11-2 and TRBJ1-2; 12 bases match TRBD1. The junction had 5 bases not matched to a gene; V was cut back by 5 bases and J by 7 bases. Germline V CDR1 and CDR2: SGHAT, FQNNGV. The CDR3 sequence is 14 residues long. The CDR3 DNA is TGTGCCAGCAGCCCGGGACAGGGGGCCGGTGGCTACACCTTC. Protein product: CASSPGQGAGGYTF.

The chain recombines TRBV6-5 with TRBJ1-4; TRBD1 matches at 7 bases. Looked up from germline, CDR1 is MNHEY and CDR2 is SVGAGI. Trimming at V came to 6 bases and at J to 5 bases, leaving 3 bases not matched to a gene. The CDR3 is made up of 13 amino acids. CDR3 amino acids: CASRPRGNEKLFF. Here the CDR3 DNA reads TGTGCCAGCAGACCCAGGGGGAATGAAAAACTGTTTTTT.

J is TRBJ1-2 and V is TRBV5-6, with D unclear. CDR3 length: 12 amino acids. Germline-derived CDR1 and CDR2 are SGHDT and YYEEEE. The V and J ends lost 4 bases and 4 bases respectively, with 8 bases between them. CDR3 DNA sequence: TGTGCCAGCAGCAACATTATCTATGGCTACACCTTC. Protein sequence: CASSNIIYGYTF.

V and J are TRBV10-3 and TRBJ2-1; 9 bases are shared with TRBD1. Germline trimming cut 4 bases from V and 4 bases from J; bases unmatched to any gene: 8. This CDR3 spans 16 amino acids. Germline CDR1 is ENHRY and CDR2 is SYGVKD. CDR3 in amino acids: CAISGQVDRGYNEQFF. As DNA, the CDR3 is TGTGCCATCAGTGGGCAGGTGGACAGGGGATACAATGAGCAGTTCTTC.

The chain employs TRBV11-3 and TRBJ2-6, with D uncertain. This CDR3 comprises 15 residues. Germline loops: CDR1 SGHNT, CDR2 YENEEA. V was clipped by 5 bases and J by 1 base, with 9 bases between them. This CDR3 reads CASSLGSSGANVLTF. Written as DNA, the CDR3 is TGTGCCAGCAGCCTCGGGTCTTCTGGGGCCAACGTCCTGACTTTC.

J is TRBJ2-7 and V is TRBV7-9, with D possibly being TRBD1 (6 bases). Trimming took off 8 bases at V and 0 bases at J, with 11 bases between the two ends. CDR1 and CDR2 from the germline V gene are SEHNR and FQNEAQ (reference sequence). The CDR3 loop spans 13 amino acids. For the CDR3, the DNA is TGTGCCAGCGGATCGGACAGCTCCTACGAGCAGTACTTC. Encoded protein: CASGSDSSYEQYF.

This sequence joins TRBV27 and TRBJ1-1; 7 positions match TRBD1. CDR3 length equals 13 residues. J was trimmed by 3 bases and V by 6 bases; bases with no gene match: 4. Germline values: CDR1 MNHEY, CDR2 SMNVEV (reference sequence). The CDR3: CASSLGQYTEAFF. CDR3 sequence (DNA): TGTGCCAGCAGCTTGGGACAGTACACTGAAGCTTTCTTT.

The chain recombines TRBV19 with TRBJ1-6; D call uncertain. Germline CDR1 LNHDA, CDR2 SQIVND (reference sequence). The CDR3 has 14 amino acids. V shed 5 bases and J shed 10 bases, with 15 bases lying between them. The CDR3 protein is CASSPGGGISPLHF. In DNA, the CDR3 is TGTGCCAGTAGTCCGGGAGGTGGGATCTCACCCCTCCACTTT. Looking up the rest from reference TRBV19 and TRBJ1-6 gives the full variable domain: DGGITQSPKYLFRKEGQNVTLSCEQNLNHDAMYWYRQDPGQGLRLIYYSQIVNDFQKGDIAEGYSVSREKKESFPLTVTSAQKNPTAFYLCASSPGGGISPLHFGNGTRLTVT.

The rearrangement links TRBV5-1 to TRBJ2-7, with 9 bases lining up with TRBD2. Germline V lookup: CDR1 SGHRS, CDR2 YFSETQ. V lost 2 bases to trimming and J lost 0 bases; unmatched junction nucleotides: 3. The CDR3 is made up of 15 amino acids. The CDR3 region has the DNA TGCGCCAGCAGCTTATATAGCGGGAGCTCCTACGAGCAGTACTTC. It is translated as CASSLYSGSSYEQYF.

This chain connects TRBV2 to TRBJ2-5; weak D call: TRBD2 (6 bases). Deletions cut 4 bases from V and 5 bases from J, with 23 bases between. The CDR3 extends over 17 amino acids. Germline CDR1 is SNHLY and CDR2 is FYNNEI. CDR3 sequence reads: CASSGGVLEKGGETQYF. DNA of the CDR3: TGTGCCAGCAGTGGCGGGGTCCTCGAGAAGGGTGGGGAGACCCAGTACTTC.

The rearrangement uses TRBV10-3 and TRBJ1-2; D remains unclear. V lost 4 bases and J lost 6, with 9 bases in between. The V gene's germline CDR1 is ENHRY and CDR2 SYGVKD. The CDR3 contains 12 residues. The chain's CDR3 is CAISVSGDGYTF. CDR3 bases: TGTGCCATCAGTGTCTCGGGAGATGGCTACACCTTC.

A remark on this clone: This CDR3 is also generated by other DNA sequences in the sample. This rearrangement joins TRBV7-9 to TRBJ2-5; 7 bases are a match to TRBD2. Losses at the gene ends were 3 bases for V and 1 base for J; bases not matched to a gene: 2. Germline V gives CDR1 SEHNR, CDR2 FQNEAQ (reference sequence). The CDR3 consists of 14 residues. The CDR3 loop reads CASSLASGQETQYF. For the CDR3, the DNA is TGTGCCAGCAGCTTGGCTAGCGGCCAAGAGACCCAGTACTTC.

This clone was detected only once. In DNA form, the CDR3 reads TGTGCCAGCATTCTGGGGCCGGGAAGGACAGATACGCAGTATTTT. Its translation: CASILGPGRTDTQYF. This chain links TRBV6-1 with TRBJ2-3, with D perhaps being TRBD1 or TRBD2 (5 bases each). There are 15 residues in the CDR3. The V end lost 7 bases, the J end lost 3 bases, and 17 bases lay between the germline ends. CDR1 MNHNS and CDR2 SASEGT come from the germline V gene.

The V call is TRBV18, the J call TRBJ1-2; 7 positions match TRBD1. CDR3 length: 15 amino acids. The germline V gene encodes CDR1 KGHSH and CDR2 LQKENI. The trim removed 6 bases at V and 0 bases at J, leaving 7 bases unmatched. CDR3 protein: CASSLGTDSNYGYTF. The DNA of the CDR3 is TGTGCCAGCTCCCTTGGGACAGATTCTAACTATGGCTACACCTTC.

This clone has just one count. The same CDR3 also results from other DNA sequences found in this sample. J is TRBJ2-7 and V is TRBV6-6; 13 bases map to TRBD2. The germline gives CDR1 MNHNY, CDR2 SVGAGI (reference sequence). The J segment lost 4 bases and the V segment lost 6 bases, leaving 9 bases of the junction unmatched. The CDR3 spans 16 residues. For the CDR3, the DNA is TGTGCCAGCAGCCCCCCGGGACTAGCGGGATATTACGAGCAGTACTTC. It yields the protein CASSPPGLAGYYEQYF.

The count of this clone is one. The J gene is TRBJ2-3, the V gene TRBV25-1; no definite D call. The CDR3 totals 11 residues. V was pared by 9 bases and J by 4 bases, with 8 bases between. Germline values: CDR1 MGHDK, CDR2 SYGVNS. Written as DNA, the CDR3 is TGTGCCAGGAGAAGGCCAGATACGCAGTATTTT. It encodes CARRRPDTQYF.

The chain employs TRBV5-1 and TRBJ1-1, with no clear D. Deletions cut 4 bases from V and 1 base from J, with 8 bases between. Per germline, CDR1 SGHRS and CDR2 YFSETQ. The CDR3 loop spans 13 amino acids. CDR3: CASSPPANTEAFF. In nucleotides, the CDR3 is TGCGCCAGCAGCCCACCTGCGAACACTGAAGCTTTCTTT.

V gene TRBV2 combines with J gene TRBJ1-4; D remains unclear. Germline loops: CDR1 SNHLY, CDR2 FYNNEI. Trimming took 8 bases from V and 8 from J, leaving 24 bases between them. The CDR3 spans 16 residues. The CDR3: CASLGIRTPRREKLFF. CDR3 DNA: TGTGCCAGCCTGGGAATCCGCACCCCCAGGAGGGAAAAACTGTTTTTT.

This sequence joins TRBV27 and TRBJ2-1; TRBD2 agrees at 7 bases. The CDR3 totals 18 residues. V dropped 2 bases and J dropped 7; count of bases not matched to a gene: 17. Germline V gene sequence: CDR1 MNHEY, CDR2 SMNVEV (reference sequence). This chain's CDR3 is CASSLNPLAYPDMNEQFF. The CDR3 DNA follows: TGTGCCAGCAGTTTAAACCCACTAGCGTACCCGGATATGAATGAGCAGTTCTTC.

The genes are TRBV5-6 and TRBJ1-4; 8 bases map to TRBD1. CDR3 length: 15 residues. Trimming at V came to 6 bases and at J to 5 bases, leaving 9 bases not matched to a gene. Germline-derived CDR1 and CDR2 are SGHDT and YYEEEE. This chain's CDR3 is CASTATGEGNEKLFF. The CDR3 nucleotides are TGTGCCAGCACCGCGACAGGGGAAGGGAATGAAAAACTGTTTTTT.

CDR3 protein: CASRGQFTDTQYF. The CDR3 bases are TGTGCCAGTAGAGGACAGTTCACAGATACGCAGTATTTT. This chain links TRBV19 with TRBJ2-3, with D tentatively TRBD1 (6 bases). The CDR3 length is 13 residues. Between the trimmed V and J ends, which lost 6 bases and 2 bases, there was a span of 9 bases. Germline V gene data show CDR1 as LNHDA and CDR2 as SQIVND (reference sequence).

The V call is TRBV7-9, the J call TRBJ1-5; maybe TRBD1 (5 bases). V gave up 2 bases and J gave up 1 base, with 12 bases separating them. This CDR3 region has 16 residues. Germline V lookup: CDR1 SEHNR, CDR2 FQNEAQ (reference sequence). The CDR3 sequence: CASSLNSGMSNQPQHF. The CDR3 region has the DNA TGTGCCAGCAGCTTAAACTCAGGGATGAGCAATCAGCCCCAGCATTTT. Full variable domain (remainder filled in from reference TRBV7-9 and TRBJ1-5): DTGVSQNPRHKITKRGQNVTFRCDPISEHNRLYWYRQTLGQGPEFLTYFQNEAQLEKSRLLSDRFSAERPKGSFSTLEIQRTEQGDSAMYLCASSLNSGMSNQPQHFGDGTRLSIL.

The chain carries TRBV5-4 and TRBJ2-5; 8 bases line up with TRBD1. This CDR3 spans 13 amino acids. Germline V gene data show CDR1 as SGHNT and CDR2 as YYREEE (reference sequence). V lost 5 bases to trimming and J lost 5 bases; unmatched junction nucleotides: 5. In nucleotides, the CDR3 is TGTGCCAGCAGGTCGCAGGGGGCTGAGACCCAGTACTTC. This sequence encodes CASRSQGAETQYF.

This chain joins TRBV5-5 and TRBJ1-2, with TRBD1 matching over 8 bases. In germline, CDR1 is SGHKS, CDR2 YYEKEE (reference sequence). Germline trimming cut 4 bases from V and 5 bases from J; bases unmatched to any gene: 7. The length of the CDR3 is 14 residues. Here the CDR3 reads CASSPDRVWYGYTF. In DNA form, the CDR3 reads TGTGCCAGCAGCCCGGACAGGGTGTGGTATGGCTACACCTTC.

This clone came up once. This chain joins TRBV5-5 and TRBJ2-2; possibly TRBD2 for D (5 bases). Trimming pared 4 bases from V and 4 bases from J, leaving 14 bases between. The length of the CDR3 is 15 residues. Germline V gives CDR1 SGHKS, CDR2 YYEKEE (reference sequence). The CDR3 DNA reads TGTGCCAGCAGCCGCCTACTAAGCGGCACCGGGGAGCTGTTTTTT. It specifies CASSRLLSGTGELFF.